This entry is about one T cell receptor beta chain. The sample originates from a study of blood T cell repertoires in COVID-19. Study details: T cells, B-cell-depleted T cells, or PBMCs provided the cDNA or gDNA that served as material.

Each participant's cohort was designated according to participant-reported clinical history. As processed by the authors: Scientists estimated how many nucleated cells there were by amplifying reference gene primers. Here immunoSEQ multiplex PCR was the method, and the copy in TCRdb shows in-frame clones only, minus some. The DNA gave D and trimming, while V, J and clone size come from that table. The sample includes 310,000 or so clones, 70% to 90% seen only once; the top ten take less than 6%. Germline values: CDR1 SGHNT, CDR2 YYREEE (reference sequence). V was pared by 4 bases and J by 1 base, with 18 bases between. The CDR3 spans 16 residues.

The clonotype comes from a woman in her 30s who had recovered from COVID-19. The rearrangement joins TRBV5-4 to TRBJ2-7, with D perhaps TRBD1 (5 bases). Sequencing was carried out using PBMCs or T cells enriched from blood (not recorded which). CDR3 sequence reads: CASSKGIGVGSYEQYF. Here the CDR3 DNA reads TGTGCCAGCAGCAAAGGCATAGGGGTGGGATCCTACGAGCAGTACTTC.